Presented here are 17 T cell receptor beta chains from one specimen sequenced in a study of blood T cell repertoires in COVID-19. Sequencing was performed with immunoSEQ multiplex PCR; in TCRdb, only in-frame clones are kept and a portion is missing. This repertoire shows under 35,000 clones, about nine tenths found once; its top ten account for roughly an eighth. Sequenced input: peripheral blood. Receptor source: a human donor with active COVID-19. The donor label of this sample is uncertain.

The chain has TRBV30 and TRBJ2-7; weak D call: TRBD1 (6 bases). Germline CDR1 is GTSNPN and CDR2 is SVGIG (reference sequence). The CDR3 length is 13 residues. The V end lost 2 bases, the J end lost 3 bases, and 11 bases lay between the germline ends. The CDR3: CAWSRTEDYEQYF. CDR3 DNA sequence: TGTGCCTGGAGTAGGACAGAGGACTACGAGCAGTACTTC.

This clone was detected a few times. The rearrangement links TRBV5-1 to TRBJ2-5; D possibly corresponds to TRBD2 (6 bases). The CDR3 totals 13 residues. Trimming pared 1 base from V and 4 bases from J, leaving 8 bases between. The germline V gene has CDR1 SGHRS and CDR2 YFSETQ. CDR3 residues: CASSLMGGETQYF. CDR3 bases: TGCGCCAGCAGCTTGATGGGGGGAGAGACCCAGTACTTC.

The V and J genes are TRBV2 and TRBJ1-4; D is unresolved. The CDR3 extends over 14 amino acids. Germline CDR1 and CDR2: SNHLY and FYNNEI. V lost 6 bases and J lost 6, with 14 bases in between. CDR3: CASRPDSWDEKLFF. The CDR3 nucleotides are TGTGCCAGCAGACCTGACTCCTGGGATGAAAAACTGTTTTTT. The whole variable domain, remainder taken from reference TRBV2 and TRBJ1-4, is EPEVTQTPSHQVTQMGQEVILRCVPISNHLYFYWYRQILGQKVEFLVSFYNNEISEKSEIFDDQFSVERPDGSNFTLKIRSTKLEDSAMYFCASRPDSWDEKLFFGSGTQLSVL.

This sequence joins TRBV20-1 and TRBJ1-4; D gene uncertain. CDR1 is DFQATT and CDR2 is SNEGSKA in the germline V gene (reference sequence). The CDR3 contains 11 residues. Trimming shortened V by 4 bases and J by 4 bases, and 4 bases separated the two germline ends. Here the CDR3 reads CSATSNEKLFF. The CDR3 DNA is TGCAGTGCTACGAGTAATGAAAAACTGTTTTTT.

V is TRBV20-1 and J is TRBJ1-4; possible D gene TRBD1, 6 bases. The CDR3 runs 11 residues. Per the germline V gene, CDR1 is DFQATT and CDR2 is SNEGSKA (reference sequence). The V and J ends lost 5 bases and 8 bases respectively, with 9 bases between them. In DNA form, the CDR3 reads TGCAGTGCTCCGGACAGAGAAAAACTGTTTTTT. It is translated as CSAPDREKLFF.

CDR3 DNA: TGTGCCAGCAGTGATCACGGGACAGGCACAGATACGCAGTATTTT. It is translated as CASSDHGTGTDTQYF. The chain links TRBV6-1 to TRBJ2-3, with 7 nucleotides matching TRBD1. The CDR3 is 15 residues long. Unmatched junction bases numbered 4, after V lost 3 bases and J lost 1 base. Germline V CDR1 and CDR2: MNHNS, SASEGT.

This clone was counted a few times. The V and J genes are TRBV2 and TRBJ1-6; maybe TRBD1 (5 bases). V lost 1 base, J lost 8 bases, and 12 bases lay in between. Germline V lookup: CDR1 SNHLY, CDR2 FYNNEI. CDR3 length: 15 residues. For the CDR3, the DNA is TGTGCCAGCAGTGAAGGGGGCAGGTTTTATTCACCCCTCCACTTT. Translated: CASSEGGRFYSPLHF. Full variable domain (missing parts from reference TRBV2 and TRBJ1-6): EPEVTQTPSHQVTQMGQEVILRCVPISNHLYFYWYRQILGQKVEFLVSFYNNEISEKSEIFDDQFSVERPDGSNFTLKIRSTKLEDSAMYFCASSEGGRFYSPLHFGNGTRLTVT.

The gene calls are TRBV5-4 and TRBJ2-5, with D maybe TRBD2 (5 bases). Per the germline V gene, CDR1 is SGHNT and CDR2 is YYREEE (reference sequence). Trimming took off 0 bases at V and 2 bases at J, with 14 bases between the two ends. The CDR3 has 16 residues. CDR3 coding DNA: TGTGCCAGCAGCTTGGGGGCCCCGGGGAATCAAGAGACCCAGTACTTC. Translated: CASSLGAPGNQETQYF.

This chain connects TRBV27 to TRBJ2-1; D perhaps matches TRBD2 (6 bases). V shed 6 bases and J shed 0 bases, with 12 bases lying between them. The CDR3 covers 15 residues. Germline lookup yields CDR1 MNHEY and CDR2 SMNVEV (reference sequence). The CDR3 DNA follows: TGTGCCAGCAGCCGGGACTCGAGCTCCTACAATGAGCAGTTCTTC. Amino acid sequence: CASSRDSSSYNEQFF.

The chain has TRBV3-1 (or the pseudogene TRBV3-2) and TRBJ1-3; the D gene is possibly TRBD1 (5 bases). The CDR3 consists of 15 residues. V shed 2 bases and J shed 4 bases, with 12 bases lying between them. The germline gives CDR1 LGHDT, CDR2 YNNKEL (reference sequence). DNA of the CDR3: TGTGCCAGCAGCCAAAAGGGGCTCGGAGGAAACACCATATATTTT. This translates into CASSQKGLGGNTIYF.

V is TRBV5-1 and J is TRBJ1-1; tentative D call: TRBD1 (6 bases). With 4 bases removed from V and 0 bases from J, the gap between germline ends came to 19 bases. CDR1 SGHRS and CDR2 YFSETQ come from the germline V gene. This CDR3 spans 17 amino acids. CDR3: CASSHTERGLMNTEAFF. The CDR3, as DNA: TGCGCCAGCAGCCATACCGAGAGGGGGTTGATGAACACTGAAGCTTTCTTT.

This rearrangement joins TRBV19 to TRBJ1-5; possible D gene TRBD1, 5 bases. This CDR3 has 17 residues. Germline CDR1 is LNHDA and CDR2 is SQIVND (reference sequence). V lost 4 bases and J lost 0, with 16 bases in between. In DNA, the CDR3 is TGTGCCAGTAGTAGGGGGGTCTCTCCATATAGCAATCAGCCCCAGCATTTT. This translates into CASSRGVSPYSNQPQHF.

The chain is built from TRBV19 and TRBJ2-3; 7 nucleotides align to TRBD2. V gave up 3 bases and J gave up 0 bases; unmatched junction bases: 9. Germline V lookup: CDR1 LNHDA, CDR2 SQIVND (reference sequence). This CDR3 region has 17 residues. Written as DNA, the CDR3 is TGTGCCAGTAGTATGCCGCCCGGGACTATTAGCACAGATACGCAGTATTTT. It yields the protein CASSMPPGTISTDTQYF.

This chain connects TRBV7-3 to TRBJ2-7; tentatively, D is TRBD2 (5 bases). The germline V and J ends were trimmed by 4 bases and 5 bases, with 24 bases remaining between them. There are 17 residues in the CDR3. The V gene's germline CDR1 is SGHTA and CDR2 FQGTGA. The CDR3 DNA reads TGTGCCAGCAGCTCCGTCATAGTAAGAGGCACTAGGGACGAGCAGTACTTC. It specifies CASSSVIVRGTRDEQYF.

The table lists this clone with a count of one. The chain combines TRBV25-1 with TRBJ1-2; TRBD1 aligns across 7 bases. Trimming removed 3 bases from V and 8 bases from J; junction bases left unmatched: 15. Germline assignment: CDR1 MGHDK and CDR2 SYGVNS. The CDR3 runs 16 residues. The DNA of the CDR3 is TGTGCCAGCAGTGACAACGCCGGGACAGTCGCGGGAGGCTACACCTTC. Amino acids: CASSDNAGTVAGGYTF.

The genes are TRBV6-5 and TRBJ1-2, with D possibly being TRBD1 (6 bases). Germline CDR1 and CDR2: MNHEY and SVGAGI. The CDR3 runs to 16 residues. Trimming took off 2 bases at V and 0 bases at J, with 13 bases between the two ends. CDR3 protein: CASSYPTGAANYGYTF. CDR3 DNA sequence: TGTGCCAGCAGTTACCCGACAGGAGCCGCTAACTATGGCTACACCTTC.

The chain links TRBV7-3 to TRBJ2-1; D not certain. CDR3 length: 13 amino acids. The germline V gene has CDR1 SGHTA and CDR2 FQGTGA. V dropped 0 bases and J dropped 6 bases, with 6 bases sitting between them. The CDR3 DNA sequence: TGTGCCAGCAGCTTAACGTTCGGCAATGAGCAGTTCTTC. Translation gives CASSLTFGNEQFF.